This TCR beta chain emerged from a study of cytomegalovirus exposure and HLA in healthy donors. This clone was seen only a few times. Its specificity is not known. With 2 bases removed from V and 8 bases from J, the gap between germline ends came to 9 bases. CDR1 and CDR2 from the germline V gene are MDHEN and SYDVKM. This CDR3 is built from 12 residues. Vbeta (60) and Jbeta (13) primers were used in the PCR. Assay: immunoSEQ multiplex PCR; the TCRdb copy retains only in-frame clones and omits some. The profile shows some 130,000 clones, 65% to 80% of them singletons. The study's findings and limits: Earlier analysis found most TCR beta V segments productive about 90% or about 30% of the time. In a later analysis, TCR beta V- and J-gene trimming was associated with a missense DCLRE1C variant. Roughly uniform sequencing depth across donors was assumed, possibly incorrectly.

This clonotype was sampled from a male donor in good health and CMV-seropositive. The chain is built from TRBV28 and TRBJ1-1, with D unresolved. Input material: PBMCs. In DNA form, the CDR3 reads TGTGCCAGCAGTTTAAGCGCACAAGAAGCTTTCTTT. This gives the protein CASSLSAQEAFF. Looking up the rest from reference TRBV28 and TRBJ1-1 gives the full variable domain: DVKVTQSSRYLVKRTGEKVFLECVQDMDHENMFWYRQDPGLGLRLIYFSYDVKMKEKGDIPEGYSVSREKKERFSLILESASTNQTSMYLCASSLSAQEAFFGQGTRLTVV.